Following are 10 T cell receptor beta chains from one sample sequenced in a study of TIL therapy for anti-PD-1-resistant metastatic lung cancer. Sequencing used immunoSEQ v3. Measured with immunoSEQ multiplex PCR; TCRdb has only the in-frame clones, and not every one. Altogether 25,000 to 30,000 clones are present, around 70% being singletons, with the ten largest covering about 7.4%. Described time point: pre-treatment sample, taken before nivolumab and TIL therapy. Pleural nodules or supraclavicular lymph nodes made up most of the excised metastases sampled. The sequencing used tumor tissue, collected at baseline. These receptors came from a person aged 25 to 85 with non-small cell lung cancer.

The chain uses TRBV5-1 and TRBJ2-5, with D possibly being TRBD2 (6 bases). The J call may be mistaken, given a closer DNA end match to TRBJ2-7. The length of the CDR3 is 15 residues. Germline V gene data show CDR1 as SGHRS and CDR2 as YFSETQ. The CDR3 DNA is TGCGCCAGCAGGGGGTCGACTAGTGCCAACTACGAGCAGTACTTC. The encoded protein is CASRGSTSANYEQYF.

The chain employs TRBV7-6 and TRBJ2-3, with TRBD2 identical over 12 bases. The length of the CDR3 is 16 residues. V lost 5 bases and J lost 1; bases outside the gene matches: 4. Per the germline V gene, CDR1 is SGHVS and CDR2 is FNYEAQ. The CDR3 DNA reads TGTGCCAGCAGCCCTTGGACTAGCGGGGGCACAGATACGCAGTATTTT. This sequence encodes CASSPWTSGGTDTQYF.

The chain links TRBV6-1 to TRBJ1-5; D unresolved. This CDR3 contains 15 residues. V lost 4 bases to trimming and J lost 7 bases, with 17 bases between them. CDR1 is MNHNS, CDR2 SASEGT, per germline. The CDR3 bases are TGTGCCAGCAGTGCGCAGGCGGGAGTCGCCCAGCCCCAGCATTTT. This sequence encodes CASSAQAGVAQPQHF.

This chain links TRBV11-2 with TRBJ2-3, with D perhaps matching TRBD1 (5 bases). In germline, CDR1 is SGHAT, CDR2 FQNNGV. V dropped 3 bases and J dropped 4 bases, with 14 bases sitting between them. The CDR3 is 15 amino acids. CDR3 in DNA: TGTGCCAGCAGCTTTCCGGCAGGGTATTCAGATACGCAGTATTTT. Protein product: CASSFPAGYSDTQYF.

In its sample, this clone was seen once. The chain is built from TRBV4-1 and TRBJ2-3; 7 bases are a match to TRBD2. Trimming cost V 2 bases and J 10 bases; bases outside gene matches: 18. The CDR3 has 17 amino acids. CDR1 and CDR2 from the germline V gene are MGHRA and YSYEKL. The CDR3 bases are TGCGCCAGCAGCCAACTGCCGGGACTAAAAAAACAGGAACCGCAGTATTTT. Protein: CASSQLPGLKKQEPQYF.

The rearrangement uses TRBV11-3 and TRBJ2-5; 8 bases are a match to TRBD1. TRBJ2-7 matches the DNA end more closely, so the J call is doubtful. The CDR3 spans 15 residues. Germline CDR1 SGHNT, CDR2 YENEEA. The CDR3 spells CASSLEPGQVYEQYF. The CDR3 nucleotides are TGTGCCAGCAGCTTAGAACCGGGACAGGTCTACGAGCAGTACTTC.

The CDR3 loop is CASSYRLAGGPGDTQYF. The CDR3 DNA reads TGTGCCAGCAGCTATAGACTAGCGGGGGGGCCGGGCGATACGCAGTATTTT. The V and J genes are TRBV14 and TRBJ2-3, with 14 bases identical to TRBD2. With 5 bases clipped from V and 6 bases from J, the junction kept 10 bases outside the gene matches. The length of the CDR3 is 17 residues. CDR1 and CDR2 (germline): SGHDN, FVKESK.

The chain recombines TRBV5-5 with TRBJ2-2; D unresolved. From germline, CDR1 is SGHKS and CDR2 YYEKEE (reference sequence). The CDR3 has 13 residues. Between the trimmed V and J ends, which lost 4 bases and 6 bases, there was a span of 10 bases. CDR3 DNA: TGTGCCAGCAGCGTCGACGGATCCGGGGAGCTGTTTTTT. Its translation: CASSVDGSGELFF.

The chain links TRBV9 to TRBJ2-1, with D perhaps TRBD2 (5 bases). The CDR3 is 16 residues long. CDR1 is SGDLS and CDR2 is YYNGEE in the germline V gene. The ends were cut back, 3 bases at V and 5 bases at J, with 18 bases in the middle. The CDR3 region is CASSGPPGWGDNEQFF. The CDR3 nucleotides are TGTGCCAGCAGCGGGCCCCCGGGGTGGGGTGACAATGAGCAGTTCTTC.

The chain uses TRBV11-3 and TRBJ2-1; 9 bases are a match to TRBD1. CDR1 SGHNT and CDR2 YENEEA come from the germline V gene. This CDR3 has 15 residues. Unmatched junction bases numbered 4, after V lost 5 bases and J lost 2 bases. As DNA, the CDR3 is TGTGCCAGCAGCCGAAGACAGGGGGCCTACAATGAGCAGTTCTTC. As protein: CASSRRQGAYNEQFF.